This T cell receptor (beta chain) was retrieved from a study of blood T cell repertoires in COVID-19. The V segment lost 1 base and the J segment 7 bases; nucleotides outside the gene matches: 5. The germline CDR1 and CDR2 sequences are SGHNT and YYREEE (reference sequence). The CDR3 is made up of 14 amino acids. Repertoires were generated with immunoSEQ multiplex PCR, while TCRdb's copy carries only in-frame clones and drops some. The sample records approximately 200,000 clones, 70% to 90% being singletons. V gene TRBV5-4 combines with J gene TRBJ2-1, with 7 nucleotides matching TRBD1. The source of this sequence is a woman aged 25 to 39 with active or convalescent COVID-19. The sample taken for sequencing was peripheral blood. DNA of the CDR3: TGTGCCAGCAGCTTGATAGACAGGGATAATGAGCAGTTCTTC. It yields the protein CASSLIDRDNEQFF.